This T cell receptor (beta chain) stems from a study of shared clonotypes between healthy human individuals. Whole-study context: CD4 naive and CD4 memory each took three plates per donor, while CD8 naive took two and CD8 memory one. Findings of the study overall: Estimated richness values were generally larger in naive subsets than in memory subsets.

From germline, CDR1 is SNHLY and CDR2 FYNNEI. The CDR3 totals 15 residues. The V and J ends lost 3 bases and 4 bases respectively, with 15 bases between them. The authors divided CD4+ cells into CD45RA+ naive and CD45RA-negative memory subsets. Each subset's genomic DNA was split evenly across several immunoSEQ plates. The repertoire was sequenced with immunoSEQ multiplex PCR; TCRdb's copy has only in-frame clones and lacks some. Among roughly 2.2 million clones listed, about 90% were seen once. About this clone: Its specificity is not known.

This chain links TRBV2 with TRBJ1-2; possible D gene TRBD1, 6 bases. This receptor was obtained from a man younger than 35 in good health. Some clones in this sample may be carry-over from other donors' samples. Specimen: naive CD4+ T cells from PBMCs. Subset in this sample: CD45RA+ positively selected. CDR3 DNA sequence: TGTGCCAGCAGTGAGTGGGACACGGGAGTCTATGGCTACACCTTC. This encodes CASSEWDTGVYGYTF.